This T cell receptor (beta chain) was profiled in a study of T cell clusters in autoimmune cytopenias. Study-level results: Physiological T cell clusters of healthy donors were apparently absent in primary autoimmune cytopenia patients. Compared with active autoimmune hepatitis patients, healthy donors showed about 2.7-fold more exclusive TRB clusters. No experiment has yet validated the function of the T cell clusters defined in silico. TRB repertoire shifts in secondary cytopenia and chronic lymphocytic leukemia mostly reflected lymphoma, not autoimmunity.

Tens of thousands of genome equivalents of blood DNA were amplified for TRB. TRB was amplified by touch-down multiplex PCR, primer pools A and B combined. One entry per CDR3 protein, without DNA, is what TCRdb gives after re-calling the multiplex PCR reads. The listing records approximately 6,600 distinct CDR3 sequences. Regarding this clonotype: What it binds is not known.

CDR1 is SEHNR, CDR2 FQNEAQ, per germline (reference sequence). This CDR3 is built from 16 residues. V is TRBV7-9 and J is TRBJ1-4. This clonotype was sampled from a human donor with an autoimmune cytopenia or autoimmune hepatitis (not recorded which). The sequencing input was peripheral blood. CDR3: CASRSRTDSTNEKLFF.